This T cell receptor (beta chain) came from a study of spatial heterogeneity in lung cancer (dated by TCRdb to between 2019 and 2020). About the investigation overall: Samples were obtained from 72 patients with early-stage, untreated non-small cell lung cancer from the lung TRACERx cohort. Beta-chain transcripts were consistently detected in greater numbers than alpha-chain transcripts, which likely reflected higher beta-chain transcript abundance. TCR alpha and beta repertoires were quantitatively compared across multiple tumor regions, matched nontumor lung and blood in non-small cell lung cancer. Nonsynonymous mutation counts, determined by whole-exome sequencing of tumor tissue, were related to TCR repertoire features. In the raw uncorrected reads, each unique combination of TCR and UMI appeared more than ten times on average. Follow-up PBMC samples were sequenced whenever available, and the median time to follow-up was about 24 months after resection. Both alpha and beta chains were TCR-sequenced in hundreds of tumor regions, roughly 70 matched nontumor lung samples and approximately 50 PBMC samples obtained at surgery.

From the cysteine through the phenylalanine, the CDR3 covers 13 amino acids. The entry retains the CDR3 DNA only, 39 bases that are in frame from base 1. For CDR1 and CDR2, the germline V gene (reference sequence) lists SEHNR and FQNEAQ. V loses 5 bases of germline sequence and J loses 7 bases, and the interval between the two ends is 11 bases. The receptor library was made with 5' RACE. These reads were obtained on a NextSeq 500. In the TCR library protocol, a unique molecular identifier was attached to each TCR cDNA molecule so that PCR and sequencing errors could be corrected. The original methods were these. TCR identification, UMI-based error correction and CDR3 extraction were performed with Decombinator tools. TCRs above a frequency of 2 per 1,000, corresponding to the top 1% of the tumor frequency distribution, were defined as expanded. Renyi diversity was calculated using the R vegan package after each repertoire was subsampled 100 times to 5,000 TCRs. To build CDR3 similarity networks, amino acid triplet string-kernel similarity was used, and CDR3s were connected when their pairwise similarity was above 0.82. TCRdb took the public reads, trimmed them with fastp at Q25, ran MiXCR for clone calling and kept in-frame beta chains. Here each entry gathers all rows of one CDR3 protein and keeps the most common genes and DNA. The authors' filters were not applied to this entry. This sample holds some 110,000 distinct CDR3 sequences; 12% were observed only once. Jointly, the top ten make up over 15% of the sample.

Here is what the overall study found, with its caveats: Only 14 patients were included in comparisons of baseline and follow-up blood repertoires. Additional single-cell paired TCR alpha and beta sequencing was considered necessary to confirm, at a functional level, the hypothesis that regional TCRs recognize regional mutations. Ubiquitous expanded tumor TCRs showed up in blood more often at tumor resection than at routine follow-up.

On this clonotype: Its antigen is currently not known. No quality values exist for individual bases; no much larger clone is one base distant.

Per the publication, the time point label means: blood at routine non-recurrence follow-up after resection. Whole RNA extracted from tumor and nontumor lung tissue, or from cryopreserved PBMC samples, was used for TCR sequencing without cell sorting. A patient was chosen for TCR sequencing only when enough RNA was available from at least two tumor regions. The chain employs TRBV7-9 and TRBJ1-4; possibly the D gene is TRBD1, per 5 matching bases. The specimen was PBMCs, collected at follow-up. This clonotype was obtained from a male donor with early-stage non-small cell lung cancer. The DNA sequence is as follows: TGTGCCAGCAGCCCCGTAGGGGTTGAAAAACTGTTTTTT. This gives the protein CASSPVGVEKLFF.